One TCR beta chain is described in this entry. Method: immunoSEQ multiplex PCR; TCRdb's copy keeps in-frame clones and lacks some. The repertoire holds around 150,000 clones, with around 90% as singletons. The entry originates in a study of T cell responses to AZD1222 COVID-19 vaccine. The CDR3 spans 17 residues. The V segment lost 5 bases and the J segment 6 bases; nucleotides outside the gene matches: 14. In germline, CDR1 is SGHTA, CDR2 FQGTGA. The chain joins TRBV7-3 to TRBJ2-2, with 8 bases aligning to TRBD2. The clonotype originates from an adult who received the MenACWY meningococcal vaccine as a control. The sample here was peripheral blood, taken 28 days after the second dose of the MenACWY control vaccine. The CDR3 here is CASSASPSPGGAGELFF. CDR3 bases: TGTGCCAGCAGCGCCTCGCCGTCTCCCGGGGGGGCCGGGGAGCTGTTTTTT.